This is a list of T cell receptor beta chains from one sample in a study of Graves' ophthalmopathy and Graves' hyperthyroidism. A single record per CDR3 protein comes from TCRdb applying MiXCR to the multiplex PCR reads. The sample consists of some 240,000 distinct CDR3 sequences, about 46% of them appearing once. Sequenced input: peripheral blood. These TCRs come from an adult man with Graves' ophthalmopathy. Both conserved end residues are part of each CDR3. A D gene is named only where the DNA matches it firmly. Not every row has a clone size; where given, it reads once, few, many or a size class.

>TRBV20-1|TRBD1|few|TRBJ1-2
TGCAGTGCTACACCAGGGGGTAGCTATGGCTACACCTTC
CSATPGGSYGYTF
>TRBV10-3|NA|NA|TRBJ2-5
TGTGCCATCAGCTCCGGGACATACCAAGAGACCCAGTACTTC
CAISSGTYQETQYF
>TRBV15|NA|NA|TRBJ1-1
TGTGCCAGCAGCTACAGGCCGATGAACACTGAAGCTTTCTTT
CASSYRPMNTEAFF
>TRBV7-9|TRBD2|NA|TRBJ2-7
TGTGCCAGCAGCTTACCCACCCTCGGCGGGGGGGCTAGCGGCTACGAGCAGTACTTC
CASSLPTLGGGASGYEQYF
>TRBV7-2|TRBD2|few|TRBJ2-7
TGTGCCAGCAGCTCGGGACTAGCGAGTGGCGAGCAGTACTTC
CASSSGLASGEQYF
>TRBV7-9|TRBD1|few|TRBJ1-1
TGTGCCAGCAGCGTGGGACAGGGGAGCACTGAAGCTTTCTTT
CASSVGQGSTEAFF
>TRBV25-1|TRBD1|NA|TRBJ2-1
TGTGCCAGCAGTGACTTCCTACAGGGGGCCGAAGATGAGCAGTTCTTC
CASSDFLQGAEDEQFF
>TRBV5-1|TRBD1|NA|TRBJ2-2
TGCGCCAGCAGCACAGCCGGGACAGCCCCCACCGGGGAGCTGTTTTTT
CASSTAGTAPTGELFF
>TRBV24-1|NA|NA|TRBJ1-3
TGTGCCACCAGTGAGGCTGGAAACACCATATATTTT
CATSEAGNTIYF
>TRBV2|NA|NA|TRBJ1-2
TGTGCCAGCAGTGGGGTAGGGCTGGGTAACTATGGCTACACCTTC
CASSGVGLGNYGYTF
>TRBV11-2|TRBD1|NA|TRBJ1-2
TGTGCCAGCAGCTTAGCGGGGGGACAGGGACTTTTTAACTATGGCTACACCTTC
CASSLAGGQGLFNYGYTF
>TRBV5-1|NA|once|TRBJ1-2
TGCGCCAGCAGCTTGGGAAGGACCAATGGCTACACCTTC
CASSLGRTNGYTF
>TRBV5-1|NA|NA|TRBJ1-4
TGCGCCAGCAGCTTGATTCCTACAAAGGAACTGTTTTTT
CASSLIPTKELFF
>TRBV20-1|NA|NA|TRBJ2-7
TGCAGTGCTGCCACAACTAGCTCCTACGAGCAGTACTTC
CSAATTSSYEQYF
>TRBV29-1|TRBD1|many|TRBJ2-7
TGCAGCGTTTCGACAGGGCTCAGCTCCTACGAGCAGTACTTC
CSVSTGLSSYEQYF
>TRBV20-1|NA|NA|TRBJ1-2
TGCAGTGCTAGAGAAAGGGGCGCCGGTGGCTACACCTTC
CSARERGAGGYTF
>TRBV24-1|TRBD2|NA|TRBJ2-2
TGTGCCACCAGTGATATAGCGGGTGCGAACACCGGGGAGCTGTTTTTT
CATSDIAGANTGELFF
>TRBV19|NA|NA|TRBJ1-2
TGTGCCAGTAGTACTAACTCCGGGGTATACTATGGCTACACCTTC
CASSTNSGVYYGYTF
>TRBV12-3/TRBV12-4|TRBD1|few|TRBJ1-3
TGTGCCAGCAGCCAAGTGGAGACAGGGGCAGGAAACACCATATATTTT
CASSQVETGAGNTIYF
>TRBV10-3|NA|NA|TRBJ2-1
TGTGCCATCAGTGACCCGGACAGTGAGCAGTTCTTC
CAISDPDSEQFF